This T cell receptor (beta chain) was sequenced during a study of glioma-infiltrating T cells (dated by TCRdb to about 2016). As for the study more broadly: Sequencing of TCR alpha- and beta-chain repertoires was performed on glioma tissue, on non-neoplastic brain tissue, and on matched peripheral blood mononuclear cells. To measure how far tissue and blood T-cell populations diverged, each tissue-infiltrating repertoire was compared against the peripheral blood repertoire of the same patient. Three low-grade glioma patients, about eight primary glioblastoma patients and three non-glioma patients contributing non-neoplastic brain tissue were included in the paired cohort. Here is what the overall study found, with its caveats: VJ-independent divergence between tissue and blood was lower than expected in non-neoplastic patients but higher than expected in all gliomas, particularly low-grade gliomas. Group comparisons were based on small numbers of patients: three non-neoplastic, three low-grade glioma and 7 to 9 glioblastoma patients. Very few CDR3 sequences were found to be shared between tissue and blood, and this scarcity was attributed to high CDR3 diversity and limited sampling.

From the germline V gene, CDR1 is ENHRY and CDR2 is SYGVKD. From the cysteine through the phenylalanine, the CDR3 covers 15 amino acids. Kept here is only the CDR3 DNA, which spans 45 bases and is read in frame from base 1. V and J are trimmed by 6 bases and 8 bases, and the gene matches miss 8 bases of the junction. For this clonotype: Its antigen target is currently unknown. One base away there is no much larger clone; base qualities are not given.

TCR alpha and beta CDR3 regions were amplified with the iRepertoire nested amplicon-rescue multiplex PCR (arm-PCR) platform from RNA. For one-step reverse transcription and amplification, roughly 100-450 ng of tissue mRNA or PBMC total RNA was used as input. After bead purification, a secondary multiplex PCR added Illumina adapters, and libraries were gel-purified between 200 and 400 bp. Libraries carried internal 6-nucleotide barcodes used for demultiplexing. Sequencing of the libraries was done on an Illumina MiSeq using 2x220 or 2x250 nucleotide paired-end reads. As for the authors' bioinformatics: Paired reads were merged using FLASH 1.2.11 and aligned with BWA-MEM to the GRCh37 human genome, and TRA and TRB reads were then extracted. V and J assignment used an IMGT-derived reference of cassette sequences and CDR3 motifs that included pseudogenes. Reads were translated in three frames, and productive CDR3s were defined by a C…FGXG motif without stop codons. A clonotype was defined as a unique combination of a V-J cassette pair and a CDR3 amino acid sequence. Reads were filtered by Hamming distance, with the threshold set by the sequence error rate of each sample in mapped regions. Clones were called with MiXCR by TCRdb after fastp trimmed the public reads at Q25, and only in-frame beta chains were retained. Each entry merges the rows of one CDR3 protein and shows their most common DNA and genes. The V and J calls follow TCRdb's processing rather than the paper's. This sample is represented by fewer than 200,000 distinct CDR3 sequences; about 31% of them were singletons. The top ten clonotypes cover around 20% of the sample.

The receptor chain draws on TRBV10-3 and TRBJ2-1, with 12 junctional bases fitting TRBD1. Sequencing used glioma tissue, nonneoplastic brain tissue, or PBMCs (not recorded which). The TCR was taken from a human donor with low-grade glioma or glioblastoma, undergoing nonglioma brain surgery, or in good health (not recorded which). The CDR3 corresponds to CAISGDRGHRDEQFF. The DNA reads TGTGCCATCAGCGGGGACAGGGGGCATCGGGATGAGCAGTTCTTC.